The 2 T cell receptor beta chains reported below all come from one sample, sequenced in a study of T cell clones after liver transplantation. Generated by immunoSEQ multiplex PCR, the TCRdb table keeps only in-frame clones and is missing some. The sample lists more than 65,000 clones, 80% seen once, with about 0.79% in the top ten. Specimen: CD4+ T cells from blood, collected 12 months after liver transplant. These receptors originate from a human patient who received a liver transplant. The graft donor may have contributed some T cells.

This clone appeared a few times. V usage is TRBV5-1 and J usage is TRBJ2-7, with 9 bases lining up with TRBD2. The CDR3 is made up of 16 amino acids. The V segment lost 0 bases and the J segment 5 bases; nucleotides outside the gene matches: 9. Germline CDR1 reads SGHRS; CDR2 reads YFSETQ. The CDR3 region is CASSLGLGLARHEQYF. In nucleotides, the CDR3 is TGCGCCAGCAGCTTGGGGCTGGGACTAGCTAGGCACGAGCAGTACTTC.

J is TRBJ2-4 and V is TRBV29-1; TRBD1 might be the D (6 bases). CDR1 SQVTM and CDR2 ANQGSEA come from the germline V gene. The CDR3 runs to 14 residues. V lost 3 bases, J lost 1 base, and 10 bases lay in between. CDR3: CSVEGRGAKNIQYF. CDR3 sequence (DNA): TGCAGCGTTGAGGGCAGGGGTGCCAAAAACATTCAGTACTTC.